These 15 T cell receptor beta chains came from one sample sequenced in a study of T cell responses to AZD1222 COVID-19 vaccine. TCRdb's table, derived via immunoSEQ multiplex PCR, lists solely in-frame clones and lacks some. Here the sample spans tens of thousands of clones, roughly 80% being singletons. Specimen: peripheral blood, collected 28 days after the second AZD1222 dose. The receptors come from an adult who received the AZD1222 COVID-19 vaccine.

The CDR3, as DNA: TGTGCCAGTAGACCGGGACAGCTGTACGAGCAGTACTTC. Amino acid sequence: CASRPGQLYEQYF. This chain joins TRBV6-5 and TRBJ2-7; TRBD1 agrees at 7 bases. In germline, CDR1 is MNHEY, CDR2 SVGAGI. V lost 9 bases, J lost 4 bases, and 9 bases stayed unmatched. The length of the CDR3 is 13 residues.

The chain uses TRBV30 and TRBJ2-2, with a tentative D call TRBD2 (6 bases). The CDR3 consists of 16 residues. Per the germline V gene, CDR1 is GTSNPN and CDR2 is SVGIG (reference sequence). Trimming shortened V by 0 bases and J by 0 bases, and 11 bases separated the two germline ends. CDR3 amino acids: CAWSVRGSANTGELFF. The CDR3 DNA reads TGTGCCTGGAGTGTACGGGGGAGCGCGAACACCGGGGAGCTGTTTTTT.

This chain uses TRBV5-1 with TRBJ2-5, with 8 nucleotides matching TRBD1. The CDR3 is made up of 16 amino acids. Unmatched junction bases numbered 6, after V lost 2 bases and J lost 0 bases. Per germline, CDR1 SGHRS and CDR2 YFSETQ. The CDR3 bases are TGCGCCAGCAGCTTAAACGGACAGGGTTACCAAGAGACCCAGTACTTC. It translates to CASSLNGQGYQETQYF.

The chain employs TRBV25-1 and TRBJ1-2, with unresolved D. Between the trimmed V and J ends, which lost 5 bases and 7 bases, there was a span of 8 bases. The CDR3 has 11 amino acids. Germline V CDR1 and CDR2: MGHDK, SYGVNS. CDR3 sequence reads: CASSRMGGYTF. DNA of the CDR3: TGTGCCAGCAGTAGGATGGGTGGCTACACCTTC.

The gene calls are TRBV7-6 and TRBJ2-2, with 13 positions matching TRBD2. With 2 bases clipped from V and 1 base from J, the junction kept 4 bases outside the gene matches. The V gene's germline CDR1 is SGHVS and CDR2 FNYEAQ. The CDR3 is 18 residues long. The CDR3 DNA is TGTGCCAGCAGCTTACCTACTAGCGGGAGGGAGAACACCGGGGAGCTGTTTTTT. Its protein is CASSLPTSGRENTGELFF.

The gene calls are TRBV7-2 and TRBJ2-1; 10 bases map to TRBD2. The germline V gene has CDR1 SGHTA and CDR2 FQGNSA. J was trimmed by 10 bases and V by 1 base; bases with no gene match: 7. The CDR3 totals 15 residues. As DNA, the CDR3 is TGTGCCAGCAGCTTAGACCTAGCGGGGGAAAGGGAGCAGTTCTTC. Protein: CASSLDLAGEREQFF.

The chain employs TRBV12-3 or TRBV12-4 and TRBJ1-5; no clear D. The CDR3 is made up of 13 amino acids. The ends were cut back, 1 base at V and 2 bases at J, with 3 bases in the middle. In nucleotides, the CDR3 is TGTGCCAGCAGTTTAGTAGGCAATCAGCCCCAGCATTTT. Translated: CASSLVGNQPQHF.

CDR3 bases: TGTGCCAGCAGCCCCACGGGGACCCAGTACTTC. It specifies CASSPTGTQYF. This chain connects TRBV6-5 to TRBJ2-5; D remains ambiguous. CDR1 and CDR2 (germline): MNHEY, SVGAGI. Trimming stripped 6 bases from V and 7 bases from J, with 9 bases between. The CDR3 is made up of 11 amino acids.

This chain joins TRBV13 and TRBJ2-7; no definite D call. The V gene lost 5 bases and the J gene lost 0 bases, with 17 bases spanning the gap. Germline CDR1 PRHDT, CDR2 FYEKMQ (reference sequence). The CDR3 extends over 16 amino acids. The CDR3 loop is CASSQGHWSTSYEQYF. The CDR3 bases are TGTGCCAGCAGCCAAGGCCACTGGTCCACCTCCTACGAGCAGTACTTC.

The V gene is TRBV4-2, the J gene TRBJ1-1; D call uncertain. V was shortened by 4 bases and J by 1 base, with 10 bases between the two germline ends. CDR1 and CDR2 from the germline V gene are LGHNA and YNFKEQ. The CDR3 loop spans 14 amino acids. The CDR3 sequence is CASSPLQQNTEAFF. Written as DNA, the CDR3 is TGTGCCAGCAGCCCTTTACAGCAGAACACTGAAGCTTTCTTT.

This chain connects TRBV6-5 to TRBJ1-2; weak D call: TRBD1 (6 bases). The CDR3 spans 13 residues. The germline V gene encodes CDR1 MNHEY and CDR2 SVGAGI. V was shortened by 2 bases and J by 4 bases, with 8 bases between the two germline ends. The CDR3 DNA reads as TGTGCCAGCAGTTACGACAGGATCTATGGCTACACCTTC. This translates into CASSYDRIYGYTF.

This clone was seen once. The rearrangement links TRBV11-3 to TRBJ2-7; D gene uncertain. Trimming cost V 4 bases and J 1 base, with 11 bases left between them. CDR3 size: 14 residues. Germline V lookup: CDR1 SGHNT, CDR2 YENEEA. In DNA, the CDR3 is TGTGCCAGCAGCTCGGGCATGGGGTCCTACGAGCAGTACTTC. It encodes CASSSGMGSYEQYF.

The V call is TRBV12-3 or TRBV12-4, the J call TRBJ2-5; tentatively, D is TRBD1 or TRBD2 (5 bases each). With 7 bases removed from V and 5 bases from J, the gap between germline ends came to 14 bases. The length of the CDR3 is 13 residues. The CDR3: CASNNGWGETQYF. In DNA, the CDR3 is TGTGCCAGCAACAACGGGTGGGGGGAGACCCAGTACTTC.

This clone is termed medium-sized. V and J are TRBV27 and TRBJ2-7, with 9 bases aligning to TRBD2. Germline CDR1 and CDR2: MNHEY and SMNVEV (reference sequence). V was clipped by 2 bases and J by 5 bases; unmatched bases: 7. CDR3 size: 15 residues. CDR3 nucleotide sequence: TGTGCCAGCAGTTTACTTCTAGCGGGGCCGGACGAGCAGTACTTC. Its protein product is CASSLLLAGPDEQYF.

As for this clone: This CDR3 is also generated by other DNA sequences in the sample. The gene calls are TRBV5-1 and TRBJ1-2; 8 positions agree with TRBD1. V lost 4 bases and J lost 6; bases outside the gene matches: 8. From germline, CDR1 is SGHRS and CDR2 YFSETQ. This CDR3 is built from 14 residues. The CDR3 region is CASSLEGQGDGYTF. The CDR3 DNA reads as TGCGCCAGCAGCCTGGAAGGACAGGGTGATGGCTACACCTTC.